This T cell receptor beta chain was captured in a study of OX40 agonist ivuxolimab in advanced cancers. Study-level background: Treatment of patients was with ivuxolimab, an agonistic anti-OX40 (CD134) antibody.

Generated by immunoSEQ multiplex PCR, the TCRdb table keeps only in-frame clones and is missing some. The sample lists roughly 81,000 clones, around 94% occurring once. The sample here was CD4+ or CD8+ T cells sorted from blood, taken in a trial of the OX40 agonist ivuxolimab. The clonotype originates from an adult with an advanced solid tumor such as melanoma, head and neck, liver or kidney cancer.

Here the CDR3 reads CASSTGPISYEQYF. For the CDR3, the DNA is TGTGCCAGTAGTACCGGGCCCATTTCCTACGAGCAGTACTTC. V is TRBV19 and J is TRBJ2-7; no firm D call. This CDR3 is built from 14 residues. Germline loops: CDR1 LNHDA, CDR2 SQIVND (reference sequence). Trimming cost V 4 bases and J 1 base, with 11 bases left between them.